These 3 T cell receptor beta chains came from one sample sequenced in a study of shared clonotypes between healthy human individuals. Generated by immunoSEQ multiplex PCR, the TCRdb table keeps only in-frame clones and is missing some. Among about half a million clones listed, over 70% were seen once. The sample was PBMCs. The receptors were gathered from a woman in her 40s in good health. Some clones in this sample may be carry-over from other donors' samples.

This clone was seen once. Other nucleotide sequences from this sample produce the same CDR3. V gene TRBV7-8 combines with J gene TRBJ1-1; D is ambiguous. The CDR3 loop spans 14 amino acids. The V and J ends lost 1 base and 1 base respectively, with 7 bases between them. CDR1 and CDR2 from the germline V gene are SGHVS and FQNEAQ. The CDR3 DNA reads TGTGCCAGCAGCTTAGTTGTGGGGAACACTGAAGCTTTCTTT. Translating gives CASSLVVGNTEAFF.

The DNA for the CDR3 is TGTGCCAGCAGTTTATCGCTAGACAGGGGAGTATTAGGGCAGTATTTT. This sequence encodes CASSLSLDRGVLGQYF. This chain connects TRBV27 to TRBJ2-3; TRBD1 matches 8 bases. The germline V gene encodes CDR1 MNHEY and CDR2 SMNVEV (reference sequence). The CDR3 spans 16 residues. The trim removed 0 bases at V and 11 bases at J, leaving 13 bases unmatched.

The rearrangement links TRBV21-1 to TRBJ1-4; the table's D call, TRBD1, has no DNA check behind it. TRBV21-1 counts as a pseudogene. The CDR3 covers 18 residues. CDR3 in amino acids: CASSDRTGGGSTNEKLFF. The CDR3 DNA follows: TGTGCCAGCAGCGACCGGACAGGGGGCGGCTCAACTAATGAAAAACTGTTTTTT.